The table lists the clone carrying this TCR beta chain with a few counts. A Seattle source enrolled patients during active infection and followed them longitudinally. The entry originates in a study of blood T cell repertoires in COVID-19. At the level of the study: The United States, Italy and Spain were the sources of the acute and convalescent COVID-19 samples. In each case, the material was cDNA or gDNA derived from T cells, B-cell-depleted T cells, or PBMCs.

Source study methods: Nucleated cell number was recorded as an estimate derived from reference gene primer amplification. Some clones are missing from TCRdb's copy, which holds only in-frame ones; the method was immunoSEQ multiplex PCR. V, J and clone size are taken as reported in that table, and D and trimming were inferred from the DNA itself. The sample has some 400,000 clones; around 87% are singletons. Input material: peripheral blood. The source is a woman aged 25 to 39 with COVID-19, enrolled during active disease.

CDR3 bases: TGTGCCAGCAGCCTCGACAGGGCCCACGAGCAGTACTTC. It codes for CASSLDRAHEQYF. The chain has TRBV7-2 and TRBJ2-7; TRBD1 matches 7 bases. The junction had 6 bases not matched to a gene; V was cut back by 5 bases and J by 5 bases. Germline V CDR1 and CDR2: SGHTA, FQGNSA. CDR3 size: 13 residues.